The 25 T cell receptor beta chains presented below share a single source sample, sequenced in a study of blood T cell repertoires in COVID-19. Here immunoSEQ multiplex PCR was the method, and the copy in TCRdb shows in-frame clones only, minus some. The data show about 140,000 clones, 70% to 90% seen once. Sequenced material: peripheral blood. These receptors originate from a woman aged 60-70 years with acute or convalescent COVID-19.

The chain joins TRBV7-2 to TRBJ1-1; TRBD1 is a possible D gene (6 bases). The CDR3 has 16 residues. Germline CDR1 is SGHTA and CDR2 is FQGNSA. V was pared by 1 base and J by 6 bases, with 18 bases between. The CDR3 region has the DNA TGTGCCAGCAGCTTAGGTTCAGGGGCTGGTTTTGCTGAAGCTTTCTTT. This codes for CASSLGSGAGFAEAFF.

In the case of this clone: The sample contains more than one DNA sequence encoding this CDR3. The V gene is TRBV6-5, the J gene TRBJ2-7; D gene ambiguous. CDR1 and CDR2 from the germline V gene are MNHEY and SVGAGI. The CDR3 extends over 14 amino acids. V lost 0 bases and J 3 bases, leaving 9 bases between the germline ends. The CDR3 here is CASSYSRGSYEQYF. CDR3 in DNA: TGTGCCAGCAGTTACTCACGAGGCAGCTACGAGCAGTACTTC.

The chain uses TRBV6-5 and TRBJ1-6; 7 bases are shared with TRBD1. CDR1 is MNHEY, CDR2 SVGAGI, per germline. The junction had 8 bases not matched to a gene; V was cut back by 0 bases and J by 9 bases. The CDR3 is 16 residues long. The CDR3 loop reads CASSYSGRGQGSPLHF. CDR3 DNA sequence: TGTGCCAGCAGTTACTCAGGAAGGGGGCAGGGTTCACCCCTCCACTTT.

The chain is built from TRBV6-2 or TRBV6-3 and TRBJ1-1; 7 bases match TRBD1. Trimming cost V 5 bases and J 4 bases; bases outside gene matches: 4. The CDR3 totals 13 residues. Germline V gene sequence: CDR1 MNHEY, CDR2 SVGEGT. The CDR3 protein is CASSRRQGTEAFF. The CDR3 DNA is TGTGCCAGCAGTCGTCGACAGGGCACTGAAGCTTTCTTT.

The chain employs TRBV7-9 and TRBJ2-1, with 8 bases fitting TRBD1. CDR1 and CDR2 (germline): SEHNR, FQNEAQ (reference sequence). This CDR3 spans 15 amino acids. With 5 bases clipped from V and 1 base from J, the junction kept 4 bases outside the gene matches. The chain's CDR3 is CASSNQGASYNEQFF. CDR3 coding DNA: TGTGCCAGCAGCAATCAGGGGGCATCCTACAATGAGCAGTTCTTC.

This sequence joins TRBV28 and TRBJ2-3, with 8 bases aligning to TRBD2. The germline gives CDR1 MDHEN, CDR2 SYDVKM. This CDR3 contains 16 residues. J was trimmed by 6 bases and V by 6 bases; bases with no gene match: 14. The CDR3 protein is CASSPGASGYSDTQYF. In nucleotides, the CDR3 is TGTGCCAGCAGCCCAGGCGCTAGCGGGTACTCGGATACGCAGTATTTT.

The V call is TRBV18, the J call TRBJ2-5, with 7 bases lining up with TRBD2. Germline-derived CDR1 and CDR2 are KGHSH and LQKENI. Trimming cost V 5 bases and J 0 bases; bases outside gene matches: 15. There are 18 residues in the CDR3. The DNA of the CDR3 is TGTGCCAGCTCAGGAATTGGGTCGAGCGGGGAAAACCAAGAGACCCAGTACTTC. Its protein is CASSGIGSSGENQETQYF.

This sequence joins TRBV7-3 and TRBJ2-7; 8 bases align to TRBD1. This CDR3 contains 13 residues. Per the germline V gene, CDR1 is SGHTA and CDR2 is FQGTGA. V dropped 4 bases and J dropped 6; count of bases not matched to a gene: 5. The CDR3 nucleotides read TGTGCCAGCAGCTCGGACAGGGTAGGCGAGCAGTACTTC. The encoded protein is CASSSDRVGEQYF. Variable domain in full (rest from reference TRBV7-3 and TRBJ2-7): GAGVSQTPSNKVTEKGKYVELRCDPISGHTALYWYRQSLGQGPEFLIYFQGTGAADDSGLPNDRFFAVRPEGSVSTLKIQRTERGDSAVYLCASSSDRVGEQYFGPGTRLTVT.

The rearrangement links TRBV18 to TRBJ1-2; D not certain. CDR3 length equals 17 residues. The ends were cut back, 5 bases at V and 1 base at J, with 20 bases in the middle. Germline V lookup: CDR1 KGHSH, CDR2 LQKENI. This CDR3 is CASSKTPGSLNNYGYTF. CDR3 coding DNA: TGTGCCAGCTCAAAGACCCCGGGATCCTTGAATAACTATGGCTACACCTTC.

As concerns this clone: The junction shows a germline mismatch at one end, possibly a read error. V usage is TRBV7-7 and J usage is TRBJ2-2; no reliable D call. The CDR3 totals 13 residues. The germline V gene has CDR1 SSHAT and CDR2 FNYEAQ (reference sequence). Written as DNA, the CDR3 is TGTGCTAGCAGCGCTCACAGTTCCGGGGAGCTGTTTTTT. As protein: CASSAHSSGELFF.

This CDR3 is CASSLVQGLANYGYTF. CDR3 in DNA: TGTGCCAGCAGCTTGGTACAGGGCCTAGCTAACTATGGCTACACCTTC. The chain has TRBV5-5 and TRBJ1-2, with D perhaps matching TRBD1 (6 bases). Germline values: CDR1 SGHKS, CDR2 YYEKEE (reference sequence). Trimming left V 0 bases short and J 0 bases short, with 12 bases between. This CDR3 is built from 16 residues.

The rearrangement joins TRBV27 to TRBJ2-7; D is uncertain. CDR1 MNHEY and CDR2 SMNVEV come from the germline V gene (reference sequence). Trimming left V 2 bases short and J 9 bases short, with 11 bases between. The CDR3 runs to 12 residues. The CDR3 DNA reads TGTGCCAGCAGTTTACCTGGCAGCGTGCAGTACTTC. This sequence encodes CASSLPGSVQYF.

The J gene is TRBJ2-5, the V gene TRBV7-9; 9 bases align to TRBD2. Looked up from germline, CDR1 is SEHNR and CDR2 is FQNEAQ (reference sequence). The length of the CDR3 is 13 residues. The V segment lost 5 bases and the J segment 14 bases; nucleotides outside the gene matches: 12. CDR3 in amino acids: CASSTNPGLAYYF. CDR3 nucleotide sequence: TGTGCCAGCAGCACAAACCCGGGACTAGCCTACTACTTC.

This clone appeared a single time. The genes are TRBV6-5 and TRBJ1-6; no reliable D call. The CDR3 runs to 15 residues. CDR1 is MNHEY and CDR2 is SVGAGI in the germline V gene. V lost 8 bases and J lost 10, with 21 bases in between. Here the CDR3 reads CASSLQRVFGSPLHF. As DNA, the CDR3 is TGTGCCAGCTCCTTGCAACGGGTGTTCGGGTCACCCCTCCACTTT.

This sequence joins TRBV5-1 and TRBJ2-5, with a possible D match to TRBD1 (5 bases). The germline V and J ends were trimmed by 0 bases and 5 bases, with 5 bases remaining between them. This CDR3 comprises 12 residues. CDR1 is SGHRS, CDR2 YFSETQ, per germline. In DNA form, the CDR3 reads TGCGCCAGCAGCTTGGAGGGGGAGACCCAGTACTTC. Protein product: CASSLEGETQYF.

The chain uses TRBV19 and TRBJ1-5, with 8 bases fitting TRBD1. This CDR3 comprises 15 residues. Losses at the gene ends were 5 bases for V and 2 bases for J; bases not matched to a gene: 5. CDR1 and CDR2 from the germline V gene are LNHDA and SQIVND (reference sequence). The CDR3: CASSLQGAGNQPQHF. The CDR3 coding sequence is TGTGCCAGTAGTCTGCAGGGGGCTGGCAATCAGCCCCAGCATTTT.

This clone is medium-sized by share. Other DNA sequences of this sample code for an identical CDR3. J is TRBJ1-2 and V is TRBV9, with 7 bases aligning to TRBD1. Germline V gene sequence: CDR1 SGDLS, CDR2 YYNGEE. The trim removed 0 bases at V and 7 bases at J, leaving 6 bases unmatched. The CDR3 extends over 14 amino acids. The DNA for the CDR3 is TGTGCCAGCAGCGTAGAAGGGGGCGCATCTGGCTACACCTTC. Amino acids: CASSVEGGASGYTF.

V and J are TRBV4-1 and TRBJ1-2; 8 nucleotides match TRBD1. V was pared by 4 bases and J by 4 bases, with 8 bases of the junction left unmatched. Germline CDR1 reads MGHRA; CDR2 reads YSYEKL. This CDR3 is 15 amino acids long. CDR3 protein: CASSLRGLEVYGYTF. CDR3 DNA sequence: TGCGCCAGCAGCCTCAGGGGGCTCGAGGTCTATGGCTACACCTTC.

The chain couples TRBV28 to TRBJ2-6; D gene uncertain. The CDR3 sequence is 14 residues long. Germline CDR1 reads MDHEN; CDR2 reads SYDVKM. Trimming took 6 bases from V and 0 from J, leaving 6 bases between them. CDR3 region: CASSQSSGANVLTF. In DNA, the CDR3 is TGTGCCAGCAGCCAATCCTCTGGGGCCAACGTCCTGACTTTC.

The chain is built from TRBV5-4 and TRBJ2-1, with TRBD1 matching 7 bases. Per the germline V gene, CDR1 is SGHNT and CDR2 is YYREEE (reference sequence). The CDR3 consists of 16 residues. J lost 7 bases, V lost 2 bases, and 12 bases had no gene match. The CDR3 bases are TGTGCCAGCAGCTTAGGCGGTAGAGGGGGCAGAAATGAGCAGTTCTTC. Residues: CASSLGGRGGRNEQFF.

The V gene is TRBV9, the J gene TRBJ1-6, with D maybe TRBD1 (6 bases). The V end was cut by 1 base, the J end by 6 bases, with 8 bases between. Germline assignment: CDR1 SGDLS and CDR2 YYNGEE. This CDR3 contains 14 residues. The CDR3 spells CASSVWDTNSPLHF. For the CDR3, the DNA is TGTGCCAGCAGCGTATGGGACACTAATTCACCCCTCCACTTT.

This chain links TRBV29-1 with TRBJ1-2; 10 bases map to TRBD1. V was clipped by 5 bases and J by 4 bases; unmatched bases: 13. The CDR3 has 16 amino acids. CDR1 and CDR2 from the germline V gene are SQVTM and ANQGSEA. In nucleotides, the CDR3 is TGCAGCGTTCCACGGACAGGGGGTCTTGATGGCTATGGCTACACCTTC. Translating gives CSVPRTGGLDGYGYTF.

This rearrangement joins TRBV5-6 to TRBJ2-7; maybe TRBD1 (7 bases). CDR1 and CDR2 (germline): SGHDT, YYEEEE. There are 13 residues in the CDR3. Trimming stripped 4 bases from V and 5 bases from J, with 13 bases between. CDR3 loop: CASSTIRGDEQYF. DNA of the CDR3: TGTGCCAGCAGCACCATCAGGGGGGACGAGCAGTACTTC.

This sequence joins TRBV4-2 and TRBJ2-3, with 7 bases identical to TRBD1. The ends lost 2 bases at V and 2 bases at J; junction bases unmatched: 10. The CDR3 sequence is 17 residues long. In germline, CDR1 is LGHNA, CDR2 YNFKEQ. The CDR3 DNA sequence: TGTGCCAGCAGCCAACGTCTCCGGGACAGTTTCACAGATACGCAGTATTTT. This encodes CASSQRLRDSFTDTQYF.

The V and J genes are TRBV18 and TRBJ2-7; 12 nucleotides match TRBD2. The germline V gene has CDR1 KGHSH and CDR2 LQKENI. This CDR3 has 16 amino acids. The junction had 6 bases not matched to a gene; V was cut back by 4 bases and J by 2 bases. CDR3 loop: CASSLGLAGSPYEQYF. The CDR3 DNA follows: TGTGCCAGCTCACTCGGACTAGCGGGGTCCCCCTACGAGCAGTACTTC.